This entry describes one T cell receptor beta chain. As yet, its antigen is unknown. Germline-derived CDR1 and CDR2 are LNHDA and SQIVND (reference sequence). Trimming took off 3 bases at V and 3 bases at J, with 8 bases between the two ends. This CDR3 has 13 residues. The sample belongs to a study of regulatory T cells in long-lasting Graves disease. Study in general: Patients with persistent Graves' disease had over 5 years of antithyroid drugs and persistent TSH receptor antibodies. Study outcomes and limitations: Peripheral blood, not thyroid tissue, was the sole material studied.

Relying on iRepertoire HTBI primers and Arm-PCR of CDR3 regions, the team built TCR beta libraries. A single record per CDR3 protein comes from TCRdb applying MiXCR to the multiplex PCR reads. The table shows 400,000 to 500,000 distinct CDR3 sequences, with about a fifth occurring only once. Time point described: persistent/refractory GD, antithyroid drugs over 5 years with positive TRAb. The TCR library was made from RNA that had been extracted from PBMCs in TRIzol. Sequencing was performed on peripheral blood mononuclear cells (PBMCs), taken when the disease was refractory, from a patient treated with antithyroid drugs. The V gene is TRBV19, the J gene TRBJ1-1; possible D gene TRBD1, 6 bases. This TCR derives from a female donor with Graves disease. CDR3 DNA: TGTGCCAGTAGTATCCCAGGGGACACTGAAGCTTTCTTT. This gives the protein CASSIPGDTEAFF.